This entry concerns a single T cell receptor (beta chain). The table lists this clone with a count of one. Its antigen is still unknown. No much larger clone exists at a distance of one base, and base qualities are not known. These data come from a study of cytomegalovirus exposure and HLA in healthy donors (dated by TCRdb to about 2017). Study-wide context: According to an earlier analysis of 587 of the donors, about 180 million T cells yielded roughly 110 million unique TCR beta sequences and less than 300 Gb of sequence data. In addition to the first cohort of 666 subjects, a separate validation cohort of approximately 110 different subjects was used. All discovery cohort repertoires had been generated on a single sequencing platform. The later analysis used no new phenotypic data to find candidate immune exposures, relying instead on TCR beta sequences and their occurrence across donors. Of the approximately 370 genotyped donors, 80% to 90% were placed in the genetic ancestry cluster associated with self-reported Caucasian donors. Alongside the repertoire data, information on donor age, sex, ethnicity and CMV serostatus was compiled. The aim of the study was to test whether cataloging public T cell receptors could identify signatures of past pathogen exposure. Roughly 300 gigabases of sequencing data and 91 million or so unique TCR sequences made up an early release that covered 500 to 650 HLA-typed donors. A few DR-DQ haplotypes were treated as single units for association and clustering because of strong linkage in the cohort. Genome-wide SNP genotypes for about three fifths of the roughly 670 donors were used in a later genetic analysis, which treated that subset as a discovery cohort. HLA typing included class I and class II loci at four-digit resolution. A later analysis re-examined previously published TCR beta repertoires from more than 600 donors and added high-resolution HLA genotyping to investigate patterns of TCR occurrence. In an earlier analysis of several hundred of the donors, high-throughput TCR beta sequencing was used to judge whether each TCR beta V gene segment behaved as functional or pseudogenic. Typing coverage differed by locus: A, B, C, DRB1 and DQB1 were typed in roughly 620-630 donors, DQA1 in about 550, DPA1 in approximately 600, and DPB1 in around 440. Among roughly 400 genotyped donors of the cohort, an average of 235,054 unique TCR beta nucleotide sequences were sequenced per donor, roughly a sixth of them non-productive. The study used immunosequencing to profile the T cell repertoires of some 600 subjects and linked those repertoires to cytomegalovirus serostatus. To predict cytomegalovirus infection status, the study brought together high-throughput TCR immunosequencing, statistical association of individual TCRs with disease status, and machine learning.

The cohort was made up of about 670 healthy bone marrow donors. At the time of sampling, every cohort member was nominally healthy, though immune exposures that went unrecorded were likely present. The donor tested CMV seronegative, placing the donor among the 350 to 400 seronegative members of the cohort. A peripheral blood sample was provided by each donor, and peripheral blood mononuclear cells were used for TCR beta sequencing. Genomic DNA extraction from the blood cell samples was performed with the Qiagen DNeasy Blood Extraction Kit. As encoded in the germline V gene (reference sequence), CDR1 is SGHKS while CDR2 is YYEKEE. Trimming costs V 0 bases and J 3 bases, and their ends lie 10 bases apart. Including cysteine and phenylalanine, the CDR3 has 15 amino acids. Of the read, only the CDR3 DNA is kept; its 45 bases are in frame from base 1. Libraries were built with the immunoSEQ multiplex PCR assay. The multiplex PCR relied on a mix of 60 forward primers for TCR Vbeta segments and 13 reverse primers for TCR Jbeta segments. The CDR3 region of rearranged TCR beta genes was amplified from genomic DNA by a multiplex PCR assay. The Illumina HiSeq System was used to sequence the amplified TCR beta libraries as 87-base-pair reads. Concerning the study's data processing: A later analysis counted some 74 million unique TCR beta chains across the 650 to 800 repertoires, and around 9.9 million of these chains were shared by at least two donors. Raw reads were error-corrected and collapsed into unique sequences with a nearest-neighbor algorithm that merged closely related sequences to remove PCR and sequencing errors. V, D and J gene segments were assigned by aligning CDR3 sequences to IMGT reference sequences. For a sequence to be retained, a match of at least six nucleotides to both a V gene segment and a J gene segment was required. Rearrangements were classified as productive when the CDR3 lacked stop codons and remained in frame with V and J, and all other rearrangements were classified as non-productive. CDR3 was defined according to IMGT convention as the region running from the second conserved V-encoded cysteine to the conserved J-encoded phenylalanine. In an earlier analysis of around 570 of the donors, sequences lacking an unambiguous match to a single V gene segment were excluded. In an earlier analysis of a few hundred of the donors, V segments were called functional above 56.7% productive rearrangements and were called segregating when the between-donor standard deviation exceeded 5%. A statistical classification framework was built for diagnosing cytomegalovirus status from the catalog of TCR beta chain sequences. A later analysis assigned V and J genes by comparing TCR nucleotide sequences with IMGT/GENE-DB human TR gene sequences. A later analysis assigned CDR3 sequences and most-parsimonious VDJ recombination scenarios with the TCRdist pipeline. In a later analysis, every TCR beta chain was defined by the combination of its CDR3 amino acid sequence and its V-gene family, and reads without a unique V-gene family were dropped. As a way to deal with suspected cross-contamination and a sequencing artifact, a later analysis dropped nearly 600 nucleotide sequences that were highly shared and had low generation probability. In a later analysis, a clonal expansion index for each public chain was calculated from normalized within-repertoire ranks of inferred template counts. A later analysis computed generation probabilities with a VDJ recombination model fitted to out-of-frame rearrangements, and checked the results against IGoR. Hypergeometric tests were used in a later analysis to score TCR-TCR, TCR-HLA and TCR-CMV co-occurrence, with a repertoire-size bias correction applied to the TCR pairs. To estimate false discovery rates, a later analysis permuted the HLA or CMV assignments 20 times. In a later analysis, co-occurring TCRs were grouped using DBSCAN, and TCRdist sequence similarity was added for clustering within HLA-allele-positive subsets. Repertoires with fewer than 30,000 or more than 120,000 public chains, plus five repertoires with anomalous nucleotide sharing, were excluded from co-occurrence clustering. TCRdb took over this immuneACCESS table, retaining in-frame rearrangements with V and J assigned. Such tables are incomplete; in checked studies, under half of the missing clones stem from an unresolved V gene, and the remainder is unexplained. From that table come the V and J calls and clone size; the DNA was used to work out D and trimming. The sample table records some 130,000 clones; about 74% of these occur just once. 0.8% to 0.95% of the sample belongs to the ten largest clones.

Study-wide findings and limitations: Most TCR sequences were seen in very few donors, while some public TCRs were found in many individuals. Assigning TCR associations to individual alleles was difficult when HLA alleles, especially DR and DQ, strongly co-occurred. A total of roughly 160 TCR beta chains were listed by the study as associated with cytomegalovirus. Some IMGT-functional V segments, including TRBV6-2 and TRBV6-3, could not be told apart with the 87-base-pair reads, so those segments were excluded. Linkage disequilibrium might explain the correlated functional status among segregating V segments, but an unknown experimental factor could not be excluded. V-gene and J-gene trimming of TCR beta chains was associated with a missense DCLRE1C variant in a later genetic analysis, and the association was replicated in an independent cohort. For the cohort, immune exposure information was limited to CMV serostatus. A later analysis found that most CMV-associated TCR beta chains appeared HLA-restricted, with HLA associations seemingly driven largely by CMV exposure. Sequencing depth was assumed to be roughly uniform across donors in the presence/absence analyses, though that assumption may not hold. Because some donors lacked HLA typing at each locus, the association tests relied only on the typed subset. At a false discovery rate of 0.05, a later analysis linked around 17,000 TCR beta sequences to specific HLA alleles. A further reported finding was that TCR beta sequences accurately predicted the HLA-A and HLA-B alleles for most subjects in the first cohort. A later analysis found that HLA-associated TCR beta chains were more clonally expanded and had lower generation probabilities than equally common non-associated chains. The sequencing pipeline was judged likely to have produced a cluster of highly shared sequence variants as a technical artifact. The classifier was reported to diagnose cytomegalovirus status with high specificity and sensitivity in both the original and validation cohorts. In an earlier analysis of about 600 of the donors, most TCR beta V segments appeared in productive rearrangements about 87% or about 30% of the time, broadly matching IMGT annotations. Several of the top co-occurrence clusters appeared to be linked to parvovirus B19, influenza, CMV and Epstein-Barr virus, according to a later analysis. The authors suggested that the approach could potentially be extended to other disease states and immunological phenotypes. Three of the identified cytomegalovirus-associated TCR beta chains were confirmed in vitro to be specific for cytomegalovirus antigens. Because counts were too low, roughly 16 rarely observed V segments, including chromosome 9 orphons, were excluded from the earlier analysis of fewer than 650 of the donors. Only TCR beta chains were sequenced in this cohort, and the absence of alpha or paired-chain data limited detectable features. A later genetic analysis reported fewer N-insertions in productive TCRs among donors in an Asian-associated ancestry cluster than the roughly 720-donor mean. In a later analysis, the rate of TCR association differed among HLA loci, with DRB1 alleles having the most associated TCRs and HLA-C alleles having the fewest.

The rearranged segments are TRBV5-5 and TRBJ1-3; the D segment could be TRBD1, given 5 matching bases. The sequenced material came from PBMCs. The TCR was taken from a woman aged 55-70 years in good health and CMV-seronegative. Here the CDR3 is given as CASSLVRGVGNTIYF. The sequenced DNA is TGTGCCAGCAGCTTGGTCCGGGGGGTTGGAAACACCATATATTTT.